Reported below is one T cell receptor (beta chain). Enrolment of Seattle patients took place during active infection, and they were followed longitudinally. The sample originates from a study of blood T cell repertoires in COVID-19. Only in-frame clones appear in the TCRdb table, and some are missing; sequencing was by immunoSEQ multiplex PCR. The data show some 500,000 clones, roughly nine tenths seen once. Deletions cut 1 base from V and 5 bases from J, with 20 bases between. The CDR3 is made up of 17 amino acids. Per the germline V gene, CDR1 is MDHEN and CDR2 is SYDVKM. The chain is built from TRBV28 and TRBJ1-2, with D possibly being TRBD1 (5 bases). This receptor was taken from a woman in her 50s with COVID-19, enrolled during active disease. Sequences were obtained from peripheral blood. CDR3 nucleotide sequence: TGTGCCAGCAGTTTATTAGGGGCCGGGCCGCAGACTTATGGCTACACCTTC. Encoded protein: CASSLLGAGPQTYGYTF.